The rows below give T cell receptor beta chains drawn from one sample of a study of T cell responses to AZD1222 COVID-19 vaccine. Produced via immunoSEQ multiplex PCR; TCRdb's table is partial and in-frame only. Seen here are 140,000 or so clones, about 94% observed once, and the top ten hold roughly 4%. This specimen was peripheral blood, taken 28 days after the second AZD1222 dose. All receptors come from an adult who received the AZD1222 COVID-19 vaccine. Both conserved end residues are part of each CDR3. The D gene is left open where the match is weak. The listing skips clone size in some rows; elsewhere it reads once, few, many or a size class.

V	D	size	J	DNA	CDR3
TRBV7-9	.	.	TRBJ1-4	TGTGCCAGCAGCACGATAAATGAAAAACTGTTTTTT	CASSTINEKLFF
TRBV5-6	.	once	TRBJ1-1	TGTGCCAGCAGCTCTCTCACCCAGCCGGGGGGGGAAGCTTTCTTT	CASSSLTQPGGEAFF
TRBV29-1	.	.	TRBJ1-4	TGCAGCGCGGCAACTAATGAAAAACTGTTTTTT	CSAATNEKLFF
TRBV5-1	.	.	TRBJ2-5	TGCGCCAGCAGCTTGAGCCAGGCCCAAGAGACCCAGTACTTC	CASSLSQAQETQYF
TRBV19	TRBD1	once	TRBJ1-1	TGTGCCAGTAGGACTTCAACAGGGGGCCGGGCTGAAGCTTTCTTT	CASRTSTGGRAEAFF
TRBV10-3	.	.	TRBJ2-1	TGTGCCATTCAAGCAGTCTCCTACAATGAGCAGTTCTTC	CAIQAVSYNEQFF
TRBV7-3	.	few	TRBJ2-1	TGTGCCAGCAGCCAACGGCGAGGGTCCCTTAGGGATGAGCAGTTCTTC	CASSQRRGSLRDEQFF
TRBV24-1	.	.	TRBJ2-5	TGTGCCATCGTTGAGGGCGGGATGACCCCGATGGAGACCCAGTACTTC	CAIVEGGMTPMETQYF
TRBV18	.	.	TRBJ1-1	TGTGCCAGCTCACCACGGCCGGGGTTGGAGAACACTGAAGCTTTCTTT	CASSPRPGLENTEAFF
TRBV5-1	TRBD1	.	TRBJ2-7	TGCGCCAGCAGCGAGGGGGCTTGGGGATACGAGCAGTACTTC	CASSEGAWGYEQYF
TRBV13	.	once	TRBJ2-5	TGTGCCAGCAGCTTAGGCGGGGGACTCTTTAACGGGGAAAAAGAGACCCAGTACTTC	CASSLGGGLFNGEKETQYF
TRBV9	.	.	TRBJ1-1	TGTGCCAGCGGCAGGCAGGTCACTGAAGCTTTCTTT	CASGRQVTEAFF
TRBV4-2	TRBD2	.	TRBJ2-7	TGTGCCAGCAGCCAAGGGCTAGCGGGTACTTACGAGCAGTACTTC	CASSQGLAGTYEQYF
TRBV6-2/TRBV6-3	.	once	TRBJ1-3	TGTGCCAGCAGTTATGCTCTTGGAAACACCATATATTTT	CASSYALGNTIYF
TRBV27	.	.	TRBJ2-1	TGTGCCAGCAGTTACCAGGGGGGGGAATACAATGAGCAGTTCTTC	CASSYQGGEYNEQFF
TRBV4-2	.	.	TRBJ1-1	TGTGCCAGCAGCTCAAAAAAAGGGGCTGAAGCTTTCTTT	CASSSKKGAEAFF
TRBV6-1	.	.	TRBJ2-7	TGTGCCAGCAGTGAACCGCCGGACAGTCCAGGCGAGCAGTACTTC	CASSEPPDSPGEQYF
TRBV2	.	.	TRBJ1-3	TGTGCCAGCAGTGACCCCGAAAGGTGGGGAAACACCATATATTTT	CASSDPERWGNTIYF
TRBV3-1/TRBV3-2	.	.	TRBJ1-4	TGTGCCAGCGCCGGACCCAGGAAGGGAGTATTTGGTGAAAAACTGTTTTTT	CASAGPRKGVFGEKLFF
TRBV12-3/TRBV12-4	.	once	TRBJ1-2	TGTGCCAGCAGTTTTGGGAATGGCTACACCTTC	CASSFGNGYTF
TRBV2	.	.	TRBJ1-4	TGTGCCAGCAGGGGGACGGGGGCTAATGAAAAACTGTTTTTT	CASRGTGANEKLFF
TRBV5-1	.	.	TRBJ1-2	TGCGCCAGCAGCTTGGAGGGCAGGGTGGAATTGGATGGCTACACCTTC	CASSLEGRVELDGYTF
TRBV9	TRBD1	.	TRBJ2-5	TGTGCCAGCAGCTCCTCCGGGACAGGCAAAGAGACCCAGTACTTC	CASSSSGTGKETQYF
TRBV6-5	.	.	TRBJ1-3	TGTGCCAGCAGTACTCGAAACACCATATATTTT	CASSTRNTIYF
TRBV11-3	TRBD2	.	TRBJ2-5	TGTGCCAGCAGCCAGGGGACTAGCGGGAGTGGAGAGACCCAGTACTTC	CASSQGTSGSGETQYF
TRBV19	.	.	TRBJ1-2	TGTGCCAGTACACCAGGGGACCGAACGGGTGGCTACACCTTC	CASTPGDRTGGYTF
TRBV6-6	.	.	TRBJ2-1	TGTGCCAGCAGTACCTTTGGCGGGGGCCTTTACAATGAGCAGTTCTTC	CASSTFGGGLYNEQFF
TRBV4-3	.	.	TRBJ2-3	TGCGCCAGCAGCCAAGTATATGCGGTCAGCACAGATACGCAGTATTTT	CASSQVYAVSTDTQYF
TRBV6-6	TRBD1	.	TRBJ1-2	TGTGCCAGCAGTCCAGGGGGCGCCGGGCTGCACACCTTC	CASSPGGAGLHTF
TRBV27	.	.	TRBJ2-7	TGTGCCAGCAGCCCAGGGTGGGGGGCCCGCGAGCAGTACTTC	CASSPGWGAREQYF
TRBV18	TRBD1	.	TRBJ2-1	TGTGCCAGCTCACCGCAGAACATCGGGACAGGGGGATACAATGAGCAGTTCTTC	CASSPQNIGTGGYNEQFF
TRBV5-1	TRBD1	.	TRBJ1-2	TGCGCCAGCAGCCTACCCACGGGACAGGGGGCGCACGGCTACACCTTC	CASSLPTGQGAHGYTF
TRBV6-6	.	.	TRBJ2-7	TGTGCCAGCAGTTACCGGACAGGGAGGGACGAGCAGTACTTC	CASSYRTGRDEQYF
TRBV13	.	.	TRBJ2-3	TGTGCCAGCAGCGGCGACCCGGATACGCAGTATTTT	CASSGDPDTQYF
TRBV6-4	.	.	TRBJ2-3	TGTGCCAGCAGTGACTCGATGGGGCCCGCAGATACGCAGTATTTT	CASSDSMGPADTQYF